The rows below give T cell receptor beta chains drawn from one sample of a study of cytomegalovirus exposure and HLA in healthy donors. Method: immunoSEQ multiplex PCR; TCRdb's copy keeps in-frame clones and lacks some. Of some 38,000 clones in the sample, 80% to 95% are singletons; the top ten hold approximately 3.2%. The material sequenced was PBMCs. Receptors were obtained from a man younger than 35 in good health and CMV-seronegative. The CDR3 runs from the conserved cysteine through the conserved F or W. D genes are given only for firm matches. Clone size is shown for a subset of rows, as once, few, many or a class of expanded clone.

TRBV25-1	TRBJ1-3	.	.	CATQQEGAGNTIYF	TGTGCCACCCAACAAGAGGGGGCTGGAAACACCATATATTTT
TRBV9	TRBJ1-2	TRBD1	.	CASSADRVNGYTF	TGTGCCAGCAGCGCCGACAGGGTCAATGGCTACACCTTC
TRBV6-1	TRBJ1-2	.	few	CASSPEERGYTF	TGTGCCAGCAGTCCAGAGGAACGTGGCTACACCTTC
TRBV5-1	TRBJ2-5	.	.	CASSFGLPPETQYF	TGCGCCAGCAGCTTCGGGTTACCCCCAGAGACCCAGTACTTC
TRBV6-4	TRBJ1-1	TRBD1	.	CASSDSDRGTEAFF	TGTGCCAGCAGTGACTCGGACAGGGGCACTGAAGCTTTCTTT
TRBV7-9	TRBJ1-3	TRBD1	.	CASSLAGTGGSGNTIYF	TGTGCCAGCAGCCTGGCTGGGACAGGGGGCAGCGGAAACACCATATATTTT
TRBV7-2	TRBJ2-1	TRBD2	.	CASSRGGSYNEQFF	TGTGCCAGCAGCCGGGGGGGATCCTACAATGAGCAGTTCTTC
TRBV9	TRBJ2-1	TRBD2	.	CASSVENSGGYNEQFF	TGTGCCAGCAGCGTAGAGAATAGCGGGGGCTACAATGAGCAGTTCTTC
TRBV6-1	TRBJ2-2	TRBD1	.	CASSERRRQGARSGELFF	TGTGCCAGCAGTGAAAGGAGGAGACAGGGGGCGCGTAGCGGGGAGCTGTTTTTT
TRBV19	TRBJ2-1	.	.	CASSTRRDSNEQFF	TGTGCCAGTAGTACACGCCGGGACTCCAATGAGCAGTTCTTC
TRBV5-6	TRBJ1-5	.	few	CASSLARQPQHF	TGTGCCAGCAGCTTGGCGCGCCAGCCCCAGCATTTT
TRBV5-1	TRBJ1-2	TRBD1	.	CASSPTGGRWGYTF	TGCGCCAGCAGCCCTACAGGGGGCCGTTGGGGCTACACCTTC
TRBV11-3	TRBJ2-1	TRBD1	.	CASSPGQGRYNEQFF	TGTGCCAGCAGCCCTGGACAGGGGAGGTACAATGAGCAGTTCTTC
TRBV6-1	TRBJ1-1	.	.	CASSEVGGTFF	TGTGCCAGCAGTGAGGTAGGAGGAACTTTCTTT
TRBV11-3	TRBJ1-1	.	.	CASSLTGSGTEAFF	TGTGCCAGCAGCTTAACGGGATCAGGTACTGAAGCTTTCTTT
TRBV18	TRBJ2-6	.	.	CASSHVHLQSRANVLTF	TGTGCCAGCTCACACGTACATTTACAAAGTCGGGCCAACGTCCTGACTTTC
TRBV7-9	TRBJ2-1	TRBD1	.	CASSSDRGTLHEQFF	TGTGCCAGCAGCTCGGACAGGGGTACGCTCCATGAGCAGTTCTTC
TRBV14	TRBJ2-3	TRBD2	.	CASSSPWTSGDTQYF	TGTGCCAGCAGCTCCCCCTGGACTAGCGGGGATACGCAGTATTTT
TRBV6-4	TRBJ2-3	.	.	CASSDSGDTDTQYF	TGTGCCAGCAGTGACTCCGGGGACACAGATACGCAGTATTTT
TRBV27	TRBJ1-5	TRBD1	.	CASSFTTGFNQPQHF	TGTGCCAGCAGTTTCACGACAGGGTTCAATCAGCCCCAGCATTTT
TRBV2	TRBJ2-2	TRBD2	.	CASISGGALNTGELFF	TGTGCCAGCATTTCGGGGGGGGCCTTGAACACCGGGGAGCTGTTTTTT
TRBV7-2	TRBJ2-1	TRBD2	.	CASSKASGRAYNEQFF	TGTGCCAGCAGCAAAGCGAGCGGGAGGGCCTACAATGAGCAGTTCTTC
TRBV2	TRBJ2-7	.	.	CASRLAAYNEQYF	TGTGCCAGCAGATTAGCCGCTTACAACGAGCAGTACTTC
TRBV7-2	TRBJ1-2	.	.	CASSLYPGHPYGYTF	TGTGCCAGCAGCTTATACCCTGGACACCCCTATGGCTACACCTTC
TRBV30	TRBJ1-5	.	few	CAWDRDFQPQHF	TGTGCCTGGGACCGGGACTTTCAGCCCCAGCATTTT
TRBV9	TRBJ2-3	TRBD2	.	CASSVVGLAGVADTQYF	TGTGCCAGCAGCGTAGTCGGACTAGCGGGAGTGGCAGATACGCAGTATTTT
TRBV27	TRBJ2-2	.	.	CASSYGLNTGELFF	TGTGCCAGCAGTTACGGACTCAACACCGGGGAGCTGTTTTTT
TRBV11-2	TRBJ1-2	.	.	CASSSTVGAHYGYTF	TGTGCCAGCAGCTCTACTGTAGGGGCCCACTATGGCTACACCTTC
TRBV5-3	TRBJ2-2	TRBD2	.	CARSFFPSGRTGTGELFF	TGTGCCAGAAGCTTTTTCCCTAGCGGGAGAACGGGGACCGGGGAGCTGTTTTTT
TRBV18	TRBJ1-4	.	.	CASSPNEIRGEKLFF	TGTGCCAGCTCACCAAACGAGATTCGGGGTGAAAAACTGTTTTTT
TRBV29-1	TRBJ1-4	.	.	CSVLGGTVGEKLFF	TGCAGCGTACTGGGGGGTACGGTGGGTGAAAAACTGTTTTTT
TRBV7-8	TRBJ1-2	.	once	CASSLRRELNYGYTF	TGTGCCAGCAGCTTACGACGGGAGCTTAACTATGGCTACACCTTC
TRBV6-5	TRBJ2-3	.	.	CASSYRLETGPQYF	TGTGCCAGCAGTTATCGTCTAGAGACAGGTCCGCAGTATTTT
TRBV6-6	TRBJ2-7	.	.	CASSSIYEQYF	TGTGCCAGCAGTTCCATCTACGAGCAGTACTTC
TRBV5-6	TRBJ1-1	.	.	CASSLGFGGVNTEAFF	TGTGCCAGCAGCTTGGGTTTCGGGGGGGTGAACACTGAAGCTTTCTTT
TRBV28	TRBJ1-3	TRBD1	.	CASSFEGAQGNTIYF	TGTGCCAGCAGTTTCGAGGGGGCCCAAGGAAACACCATATATTTT
TRBV6-5	TRBJ2-3	TRBD2	.	CASSYSGTSRDTQYF	TGTGCCAGCAGTTACTCCGGGACTAGCAGAGATACGCAGTATTTT
TRBV6-5	TRBJ1-2	TRBD1	.	CASSSGQGGGYTF	TGTGCCAGCAGTTCGGGACAGGGAGGTGGCTACACCTTC
TRBV5-1	TRBJ2-1	TRBD1	few	CASSLSGGVYNEQFF	TGCGCCAGCAGCTTGTCAGGGGGCGTCTACAATGAGCAGTTCTTC
TRBV10-3	TRBJ1-2	.	.	CAISESPGYGYTF	TGTGCCATCAGTGAGTCGCCGGGCTATGGCTACACCTTC
TRBV7-2	TRBJ2-7	.	.	CASSLAPPGLTYNEQYF	TGTGCCAGCAGCTTAGCCCCGCCAGGACTTACTTACAACGAGCAGTACTTC